The 8 T cell receptor beta chains given below trace back to one sample, sequenced in a study of T cells after yellow fever vaccination. TCRdb reanalysed the 5' RACE reads using MiXCR and keeps one entry per CDR3 protein. The sample shows hundreds of thousands of distinct CDR3 sequences, 11% of them seen only once. Sequencing used PBMCs, obtained on the day of the first yellow fever vaccination. The receptors originated from a man between 18 and 35 years old who received the YFV17D yellow fever vaccine.

The J gene is TRBJ2-1, the V gene TRBV5-4; 8 bases fit TRBD1. The ends lost 4 bases at V and 4 bases at J; junction bases unmatched: 7. Germline loops: CDR1 SGHNT, CDR2 YYREEE (reference sequence). The CDR3 is 15 residues long. The CDR3: CASSLRDRPYNEQFF. For the CDR3, the DNA is TGTGCCAGCAGCCTAAGGGACAGGCCGTACAATGAGCAGTTCTTC.

V is TRBV29-1 and J is TRBJ2-2, with D hard to call. The CDR3 totals 15 residues. Looked up from germline, CDR1 is SQVTM and CDR2 is ANQGSEA. V was cut by 4 bases and J by 4 bases, with 16 bases left in between. This chain's CDR3 is CSVVWMADGTGELFF. CDR3 nucleotides: TGCAGCGTTGTGTGGATGGCAGACGGCACCGGGGAGCTGTTTTTT.

This clonotype was found a few times. The chain employs TRBV6-5 and TRBJ2-2; D is undetermined. Trimming removed 2 bases at V and 7 bases at J, with 11 bases between. The CDR3 is 14 amino acids. CDR1 and CDR2 from the germline V gene are MNHEY and SVGAGI. CDR3 coding DNA: TGTGCCAGCAGTTACGAAGGCGGTGTCGGGGAGCTGTTTTTT. This sequence encodes CASSYEGGVGELFF.

A few counts support this clonotype. J is TRBJ1-3 and V is TRBV7-6; perhaps TRBD1 as D (6 bases). V lost 5 bases to trimming and J lost 1 base, with 9 bases between them. CDR1 SGHVS and CDR2 FNYEAQ come from the germline V gene. CDR3 size: 14 residues. The CDR3 region has the DNA TGTGCCAGCAGCCCGAGGGGGTCTGGAAACACCATATATTTT. This encodes CASSPRGSGNTIYF. The variable domain in full, with the rest retrieved from reference TRBV7-6 and TRBJ1-3, is GAGVSQSPRYKVTKRGQDVALRCDPISGHVSLYWYRQALGQGPEFLTYFNYEAQQDKSGLPNDRFSAERPEGSISTLTIQRTEQRDSAMYRCASSPRGSGNTIYFGEGSWLTVV.

There are a few counts of this clonotype. The chain couples TRBV2 to TRBJ1-2, with D uncertain. Germline loops: CDR1 SNHLY, CDR2 FYNNEI. V lost 1 base and J lost 8, with 11 bases in between. This CDR3 comprises 13 residues. The CDR3 coding sequence is TGTGCCAGCAGTGAAGGCCAGGCAGGCGGCTACACCTTC. Translated: CASSEGQAGGYTF.

The rearrangement uses TRBV10-3 and TRBJ2-7; the D is unclear. There are 15 residues in the CDR3. V gave up 5 bases and J gave up 0 bases, with 14 bases separating them. Germline V gene lookup returns CDR1 ENHRY and CDR2 SYGVKD. The CDR3 is CAISSPDQTSYEQYF. DNA for the CDR3: TGTGCCATCAGTAGCCCTGATCAAACCTCCTACGAGCAGTACTTC.

This clonotype has only a few counts. The chain joins TRBV5-1 to TRBJ1-2; D is unclear. In germline, CDR1 is SGHRS, CDR2 YFSETQ. The CDR3 is 14 residues long. Trimming removed 1 base at V and 0 bases at J, with 7 bases between. The CDR3 region has the DNA TGCGCCAGCAGCTTGACAACCACTAACTATGGCTACACCTTC. The encoded protein is CASSLTTTNYGYTF.

The chain couples TRBV5-5 to TRBJ2-1; 11 bases align to TRBD2. The CDR3 contains 16 residues. CDR1 is SGHKS, CDR2 YYEKEE, per germline (reference sequence). The junction had 10 bases not matched to a gene; V was cut back by 7 bases and J by 4 bases. This CDR3 is CASLSTSGKQYNEQFF. As DNA, the CDR3 is TGTGCCAGCCTCTCGACTAGCGGGAAGCAATACAATGAGCAGTTCTTC.